A single sample is the source of the 18 T cell receptor beta chains below, sequenced in a study of shared clonotypes between healthy human individuals. Assay: immunoSEQ multiplex PCR; the TCRdb copy retains only in-frame clones and omits some. The repertoire holds a few hundred thousand clones, with over 50% as singletons. The sample consisted of memory CD4+ T cells sorted from blood. Subset denoted: CD45RA-negative fraction. The receptor set was obtained from a man between 25 and 39 years old in good health.

This clone was seen many times. The V gene is TRBV14, the J gene TRBJ2-1, with 8 bases fitting TRBD2. Trimming at V came to 2 bases and at J to 3 bases, leaving 9 bases not matched to a gene. Germline assignment: CDR1 SGHDN and CDR2 FVKESK. This CDR3 is 17 amino acids long. For the CDR3, the DNA is TGTGCCAGCAGCCAACCTATTATTAGCGGGAACTACAATGAGCAGTTCTTC. It yields the protein CASSQPIISGNYNEQFF. Complete variable domain (other parts from reference TRBV14 and TRBJ2-1): EAGVTQFPSHSVIEKGQTVTLRCDPISGHDNLYWYRRVMGKEIKFLLHFVKESKQDESGMPNNRFLAERTGGTYSTLKVQPAELEDSGVYFCASSQPIISGNYNEQFFGPGTRLTVL.

The gene calls are TRBV7-2 and TRBJ2-7; 10 bases fit TRBD2. The CDR3 contains 19 residues. CDR1 SGHTA and CDR2 FQGNSA come from the germline V gene. V lost 1 base, J lost 0 bases, and 12 bases stayed unmatched. CDR3 bases: TGTGCCAGCAGCTTAGAGTGGCCCACAGCGGGAGGGAACTCCTACGAGCAGTACTTC. Amino acids: CASSLEWPTAGGNSYEQYF.

J is TRBJ1-3 and V is TRBV6-1; D uncertain. The CDR3 has 15 residues. The V end was cut by 3 bases, the J end by 0 bases, with 9 bases between. Germline CDR1 MNHNS, CDR2 SASEGT. The CDR3 region has the DNA TGTGCCAGCAGTGACGTATGGACCTCTGGAAACACCATATATTTT. It encodes CASSDVWTSGNTIYF.

This clone was found many times. The sample carries other DNA sequences with the same CDR3. The chain uses TRBV6-4 and TRBJ2-6; no clear D. Looked up from germline, CDR1 is MRHNA and CDR2 is SNTAGT. The V gene lost 2 bases and the J gene lost 2 bases, with 4 bases spanning the gap. The CDR3 consists of 14 residues. CDR3 loop: CASSDGAGANVLTF. CDR3 nucleotides: TGTGCCAGCAGTGACGGGGCTGGGGCCAACGTCCTGACTTTC.

The chain couples TRBV20-1 to TRBJ2-5, with D uncertain. Per the germline V gene, CDR1 is DFQATT and CDR2 is SNEGSKA (reference sequence). The CDR3 is 11 amino acids. The V gene lost 5 bases and the J gene lost 2 bases, with 6 bases spanning the gap. CDR3 region: CSAGYQETQYF. DNA of the CDR3: TGCAGTGCTGGATATCAAGAGACCCAGTACTTC.

The CDR3 sequence: CASSPPALAVTYNEQFF. The CDR3 DNA reads as TGTGCCAGCTCACCACCGGCACTAGCGGTTACCTACAATGAGCAGTTCTTC. The genes are TRBV18 and TRBJ2-1; 8 bases map to TRBD2. The CDR3 has 17 residues. CDR1 is KGHSH and CDR2 is LQKENI in the germline V gene. V lost 0 bases, J lost 2 bases, and 6 bases stayed unmatched.

The sample holds a few counts of this clone. The chain joins TRBV6-1 to TRBJ2-2; TRBD2 might be the D (5 bases). The CDR3 spans 15 residues. Germline loops: CDR1 MNHNS, CDR2 SASEGT. The V and J ends lost 7 bases and 6 bases respectively, with 18 bases between them. The CDR3 loop reads CASTGEAGVPGELFF. CDR3 nucleotides: TGTGCCAGCACTGGAGAGGCGGGTGTACCCGGGGAGCTGTTTTTT.

V gene TRBV11-2 combines with J gene TRBJ2-5, with 9 bases matching TRBD2. The CDR3 runs 17 residues. With 0 bases clipped from V and 10 bases from J, the junction kept 15 bases outside the gene matches. Germline assignment: CDR1 SGHAT and CDR2 FQNNGV. The CDR3 coding sequence is TGTGCCAGCAGCTTAGAGATTCCAGCGGGAGGCCATTTGGTCCAGTACTTC. It yields the protein CASSLEIPAGGHLVQYF.

The rearrangement joins TRBV5-1 to TRBJ2-5, with TRBD1 matching over 9 bases. In germline, CDR1 is SGHRS, CDR2 YFSETQ. V lost 1 base and J lost 5; bases outside the gene matches: 9. CDR3 length equals 16 residues. The DNA of the CDR3 is TGCGCCAGCAGCTTGAATTCACAGGGGGCGAAGGAGACCCAGTACTTC. Residues: CASSLNSQGAKETQYF.

This clone has at least ten counts. For the CDR3, the DNA is TGTGCCAGCAGCTTTGACAGATCTAATGAAAAACTGTTTTTT. Translation gives CASSFDRSNEKLFF. This chain connects TRBV27 to TRBJ1-4; D is perhaps TRBD1 (5 bases). Germline CDR1 and CDR2: MNHEY and SMNVEV (reference sequence). This CDR3 has 14 amino acids. V lost 6 bases to trimming and J lost 3 bases, with 11 bases between them.

The chain combines TRBV20-1 with TRBJ2-1; no firm D call. The CDR3 totals 10 residues. V was shortened by 4 bases and J by 9 bases, with 7 bases between the two germline ends. Germline assignment: CDR1 DFQATT and CDR2 SNEGSKA (reference sequence). The CDR3 reads CSATWVEQFF. For the CDR3, the DNA is TGCAGTGCTACGTGGGTTGAGCAGTTCTTC.

The genes are TRBV30 and TRBJ1-1; D gene unclear. Looked up from germline, CDR1 is GTSNPN and CDR2 is SVGIG (reference sequence). The CDR3 sequence is 12 residues long. V lost 2 bases, J lost 4 bases, and 8 bases lay in between. The CDR3 sequence: CAWSLRSTEAFF. The CDR3 DNA reads as TGTGCCTGGAGTTTAAGGAGCACTGAAGCTTTCTTT.

The chain links TRBV5-8 to TRBJ2-5; no clear D. V lost 4 bases and J lost 2, with 9 bases in between. Germline lookup yields CDR1 SGHTS and CDR2 YDEGEE. The CDR3 covers 13 residues. CDR3 DNA: TGTGCCAGCAGCCTTGGGAATCAAGAGACCCAGTACTTC. Protein sequence: CASSLGNQETQYF.

V usage is TRBV7-9 and J usage is TRBJ2-1, with D maybe TRBD2 (5 bases). The CDR3 extends over 13 amino acids. CDR1 and CDR2 from the germline V gene are SEHNR and FQNEAQ (reference sequence). The V end lost 1 base, the J end lost 10 bases, and 11 bases lay between the germline ends. As DNA, the CDR3 is TGTGCCAGCAGCTTAGGGACTCCGGGGGAGCAGTTCTTC. It specifies CASSLGTPGEQFF.

The V call is TRBV10-2, the J call TRBJ2-5, with D unclear. Trimming removed 8 bases from V and 2 bases from J, with 15 bases in between. The germline gives CDR1 WSHSY, CDR2 SAAADI. This CDR3 comprises 14 residues. Here the CDR3 DNA reads TGCGCCAGCTCGGATCGGAGTAGACAAGAGACCCAGTACTTC. Its protein product is CASSDRSRQETQYF.

The chain has TRBV7-2 and TRBJ2-1; D call uncertain. Germline V gene lookup returns CDR1 SGHTA and CDR2 FQGNSA. The CDR3 spans 13 residues. V shed 5 bases and J shed 5 bases, with 10 bases lying between them. The DNA for the CDR3 is TGTGCCAGCAGCCAATGGTATAACAATGAGCAGTTCTTC. Amino acid sequence: CASSQWYNNEQFF.

The chain is built from TRBV28 and TRBJ1-5; D gene uncertain. CDR1 is MDHEN and CDR2 is SYDVKM in the germline V gene. CDR3 length: 18 residues. The ends were cut back, 2 bases at V and 0 bases at J, with 17 bases in the middle. DNA of the CDR3: TGTGCCAGCAGTTTAGCCCGGCCTGGTGGGGATAGCAATCAGCCCCAGCATTTT. Protein product: CASSLARPGGDSNQPQHF.

This clone was picked up one time. V gene TRBV28 combines with J gene TRBJ1-5; a weak D match, TRBD1 (6 bases). CDR3 length: 17 residues. V shed 6 bases and J shed 6 bases, with 24 bases lying between them. Germline CDR1 and CDR2: MDHEN and SYDVKM. This CDR3 is CASRQTKRGALSQPQHF. The CDR3 nucleotides are TGTGCCAGCAGACAAACTAAGCGGGGGGCTTTGAGTCAGCCCCAGCATTTT.